This TCR beta chain was obtained from a study of T cell repertoires in cytomegalovirus infection. General study points: Dominant in the ex vivo response were TCR beta clonotypes restricted by HLA-C and specific for CMV. Carriage of CMV together with the relevant HLA was identifiable through cumulative public TCR beta family frequency.

TCRdb ran MiXCR on the reads and lists one entry per CDR3 protein. The table has around 50,000 distinct CDR3 sequences, 20% seen once. The CDR3 has 14 residues. Trimming removed 2 bases from V and 4 bases from J; junction bases left unmatched: 4. Germline CDR1 MNHEY, CDR2 SMNVEV (reference sequence). To note about this clonotype: The antigen is undetermined. This may be a read error, as it is one base from a much larger clone.

The sample consisted of CD8+ T cells from cultured PBMCs, taken from culture after CMV antigen stimulation. This TCR came from a human donor in good health (CMV status not recorded). Some clones in this sample may be carry-over from other donors' samples. The chain uses TRBV27 and TRBJ2-7; TRBD2 aligns across 8 bases. The CDR3 DNA reads as TGTGCCAGCAGTTTAGCGACGGGAGGGTACGAGCAGTACTTC. Its protein product is CASSLATGGYEQYF.